A selection of T cell receptor beta chains follows, all from one sample in a study of blood T cell repertoires in COVID-19. Method: immunoSEQ multiplex PCR; TCRdb's copy keeps in-frame clones and lacks some. Counted here are 70,000 to 100,000 clones, 88% occurring once; the ten biggest clones make up roughly 8.1%. Sequenced sample: peripheral blood. The receptors come from a woman aged 70-85 years with acute or convalescent COVID-19. Each CDR3 is given with its conserved first and last residue. The D gene is left open where the match is weak. Only some rows state a clone size, as once, few, many or a class for expanded clones.

v_gene,abundance,j_gene,d_gene,CDR3nt,CDR3aa
TRBV7-2,.,TRBJ1-2,TRBD1,TGTGCCAGCAGCTTAGACAGGGGGCTCGGCTACACCTTC,CASSLDRGLGYTF
TRBV5-1,.,TRBJ1-1,.,TGCGCCAGCAGCTTGGGCGGGGTTGCCACTGAAGCTTTCTTT,CASSLGGVATEAFF
TRBV29-1,few,TRBJ2-7,.,TGCAGCGTTTGGGCAGAGAACTCCTACGAGCAGTACTTC,CSVWAENSYEQYF
TRBV7-7,.,TRBJ2-3,TRBD2,TGTGCTAGCAGCCCACTAGCGGGGGGGAGCACAGATACGCAGTATTTT,CASSPLAGGSTDTQYF
TRBV13,.,TRBJ2-2,TRBD1,TGTGCCAGCAGCATCCGGGACAGGGGTCCCACCGGGGAGCTGTTTTTT,CASSIRDRGPTGELFF
TRBV30,many,TRBJ2-7,TRBD1,TGTGCCTGGAGTGGGTTGCTGGGGGACAGGGGTATGTACGAGCAGTACTTC,CAWSGLLGDRGMYEQYF
TRBV3-1/TRBV3-2,.,TRBJ2-1,TRBD1,TGTGCCAGCAGCCAAGGGACAGGGGGATACAATGAGCAGTTCTTC,CASSQGTGGYNEQFF
TRBV6-5,.,TRBJ2-7,TRBD1,TGTGCCAGCAGTTACGGGACAGAAGTTTACGAGCAGTACTTC,CASSYGTEVYEQYF
TRBV11-2,few,TRBJ2-7,.,TGTGCCAGCAGCTTATACAGCTACGAGCAGTACTTC,CASSLYSYEQYF
TRBV7-3,once,TRBJ1-6,.,TGTGCCAGCAGCCGGGGTTCCATCAATTCACCCCTCCACTTT,CASSRGSINSPLHF
TRBV6-5,.,TRBJ1-6,.,TGTGCCAGCAGAAGGACACCTGGGGATAATTCACCCCTCCACTTT,CASRRTPGDNSPLHF
TRBV5-1,once,TRBJ1-1,.,TGCGCCAGCAGCTTGGTACAGGGTACCATGAACACTGAAGCTTTCTTT,CASSLVQGTMNTEAFF
TRBV19,.,TRBJ1-2,.,TGTGCCAGTACCATAACAGACAGGAATTTCTATGGCTACACCTTC,CASTITDRNFYGYTF
TRBV7-7,.,TRBJ1-6,TRBD1,TGTGCTAGCAGCCAAGGGACAGGGCAAAATTCACCCCTCCACTTT,CASSQGTGQNSPLHF
TRBV4-1,.,TRBJ1-1,.,TGCGCCAGCAGCCGGGACAACTGGAACACTGAAGCTTTCTTT,CASSRDNWNTEAFF
TRBV7-2,.,TRBJ1-5,.,TGTGCCAGCAGCCCACAAGTGGACAACGGCAATCAGCCCCAGCATTTT,CASSPQVDNGNQPQHF
TRBV28,.,TRBJ2-1,.,TGTGCCAGCAGTTTCGATGCCCTAAACAATGAGCAGTTCTTC,CASSFDALNNEQFF
TRBV5-1,.,TRBJ2-2,.,TGCGCCAGCAGCTTGGATCCGGGGTCGAACACCGGGGAGCTGTTTTTT,CASSLDPGSNTGELFF
TRBV27,.,TRBJ2-5,TRBD2,TGTGCCAGCAGTGAATGGACTAGCGGGAAAGAGACCCAGTACTTC,CASSEWTSGKETQYF
TRBV30,.,TRBJ2-7,.,TGTGCCTGGAGGACACCGGGAATCATCTACGAGCAGTACTTC,CAWRTPGIIYEQYF
TRBV9,.,TRBJ2-3,TRBD2,TGTGCCAGCAGCGTATGGCGGGGGGCTAGCACAGATACGCAGTATTTT,CASSVWRGASTDTQYF
TRBV19,once,TRBJ2-2,TRBD1,TGTGCCAGTAGTATCCGACAGGGGGCGCGCACCGGGGAGCTGTTTTTT,CASSIRQGARTGELFF
TRBV5-1,.,TRBJ2-2,TRBD1,TGCGCCAGCAGCCAGGGGGTTTCCGGGGAGCTGTTTTTT,CASSQGVSGELFF
TRBV4-1,.,TRBJ2-3,TRBD1,TGCGCCAGCAGCCAATGGCGGACAGGGCGTTCAGATACGCAGTATTTT,CASSQWRTGRSDTQYF
TRBV28,.,TRBJ2-5,.,TGTGCCAGCGGGTCTAGGACAATACAAGAGACCCAGTACTTC,CASGSRTIQETQYF
TRBV6-5,.,TRBJ1-1,TRBD1,TGTGCCAGCAGTTACAGGGGGCGCAGGGGCACTGAAGCTTTCTTT,CASSYRGRRGTEAFF
TRBV13,.,TRBJ2-2,TRBD2,TGTGCCAGCAGCTTAAGGCTAGCGGGATCTGGCGGGGAGCTGTTTTTT,CASSLRLAGSGGELFF
TRBV15,.,TRBJ2-3,TRBD2,TGTGCCACCAGCAGAAACCGGATGATAGCGGGAGCCACAGATACGCAGTATTTT,CATSRNRMIAGATDTQYF
TRBV7-2,.,TRBJ2-3,.,TGTGCCAGCAGCTACTCTGGTCGGGGCACAGATACGCAGTATTTT,CASSYSGRGTDTQYF
TRBV5-1,.,TRBJ2-3,.,TGCGCCAGCAGATCAAGTACTACAGATACGCAGTATTTT,CASRSSTTDTQYF
TRBV19,.,TRBJ2-5,.,TGTGCCAGTAGTATTTTCTCAGGGGCAGAGACCCAGTACTTC,CASSIFSGAETQYF
TRBV5-1,.,TRBJ2-7,.,TGCGCCAGCGCGGCAGGGCTCAGCTCCTACGAGCAGTACTTC,CASAAGLSSYEQYF
TRBV5-1,.,TRBJ2-1,.,TGCGCCAGCAGCTCGGGCCTGACTAGAGGAACCGACAATGAGCAGTTCTTC,CASSSGLTRGTDNEQFF
TRBV2,.,TRBJ2-5,TRBD1,TGTGCCAGCTTCCGGGACAGGGGGCGTCTTAGGGAGACCCAGTACTTC,CASFRDRGRLRETQYF
TRBV2,.,TRBJ1-1,TRBD1,TGTGCCAGCAGGGCAGAGACAGGGGGTCAAACTGAAGCTTTCTTT,CASRAETGGQTEAFF
TRBV19,.,TRBJ2-3,.,TGTGCCAGTAGCGGACTACCCACTAGCACAGATACGCAGTATTTT,CASSGLPTSTDTQYF
TRBV6-5,once,TRBJ1-1,.,TGTGCCAGCAGTTACTCGGTAGGAGGAAACACTGAAGCTTTCTTT,CASSYSVGGNTEAFF
TRBV2,few,TRBJ1-1,.,TGTGCCAGCAGTGTTTCGGGTGCTTTATCTGAAGCTTTCTTT,CASSVSGALSEAFF